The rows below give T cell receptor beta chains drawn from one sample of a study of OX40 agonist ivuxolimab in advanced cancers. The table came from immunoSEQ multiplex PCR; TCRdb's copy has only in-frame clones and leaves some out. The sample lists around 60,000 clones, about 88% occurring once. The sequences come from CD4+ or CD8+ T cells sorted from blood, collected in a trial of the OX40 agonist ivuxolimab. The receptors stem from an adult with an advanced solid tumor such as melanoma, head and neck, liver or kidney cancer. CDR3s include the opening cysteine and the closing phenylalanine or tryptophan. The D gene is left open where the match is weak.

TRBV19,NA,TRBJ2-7,CASSMDQSYEQYF,TGTGCCAGTAGTATGGACCAGAGCTACGAGCAGTACTTC
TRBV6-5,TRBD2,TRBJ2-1,CASSYSPGLVFYEQFF,TGTGCCAGCAGTTACTCCCCGGGACTAGTCTTCTATGAGCAGTTCTTC
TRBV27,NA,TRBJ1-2,CASSFSDPREVGYTF,TGTGCCAGCAGTTTCAGCGATCCGAGGGAGGTTGGCTACACCTTC
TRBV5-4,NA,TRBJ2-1,CASSPYIASSYNEQFF,TGTGCCAGCAGCCCCTATATAGCGAGCTCCTACAATGAGCAGTTCTTC
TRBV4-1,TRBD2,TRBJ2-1,CASSQERLAGYNEQFF,TGCGCCAGCAGCCAAGAGAGACTAGCGGGTTACAATGAGCAGTTCTTC
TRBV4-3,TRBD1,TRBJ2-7,CASSQTTGGTYEQYF,TGCGCCAGCAGTCAAACTACAGGGGGGACCTACGAGCAGTACTTC
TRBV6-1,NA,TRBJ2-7,CATDSATLDEQYF,TGTGCCACGGACAGCGCTACCCTCGACGAGCAGTACTTC
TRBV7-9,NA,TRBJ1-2,CASSLAGAEEFYGYTF,TGTGCCAGCAGCTTAGCGGGGGCCGAGGAGTTCTATGGCTACACCTTC
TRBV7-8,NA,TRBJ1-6,CASSSQGSYNSPLHF,TGTGCCAGCAGCTCACAGGGTAGCTATAATTCACCCCTCCACTTT
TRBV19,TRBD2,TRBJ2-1,CASSPGTSGYNEQFF,TGTGCCAGTAGTCCGGGGACTAGCGGTTACAATGAGCAGTTCTTC
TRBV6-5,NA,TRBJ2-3,CASNRLDFTDTQYF,TGTGCCAGCAACCGACTAGATTTCACAGATACGCAGTATTTT
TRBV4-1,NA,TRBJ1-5,CASSPRHPGQPQHF,TGCGCCAGCAGCCCGAGACACCCCGGGCAGCCCCAGCATTTT
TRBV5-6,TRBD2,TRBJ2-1,CASSLGGTTNEQFF,TGTGCCAGCAGCTTGGGGGGGACTACCAATGAGCAGTTCTTC
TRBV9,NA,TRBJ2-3,CASSEIVDTQYF,TGTGCCAGCAGCGAAATAGTAGATACGCAGTATTTT
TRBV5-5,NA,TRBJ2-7,CASSSPFSAYEQYF,TGTGCCAGCAGCTCCCCGTTTTCGGCCTACGAGCAGTACTTC
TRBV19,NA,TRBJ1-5,CASSDTDIANQPQHF,TGTGCCAGTAGTGACACGGACATAGCCAATCAGCCCCAGCATTTT